This TCR beta chain was sequenced during a study of blood T cell repertoires in COVID-19. Turning to the study itself: COVID-19 samples collected from the United States, Italy and Spain covered acute and convalescent phases.

The CDR3 has 12 amino acids. The V end was cut by 5 bases, the J end by 5 bases, with 10 bases between. In Cohort 3, a recovered donor had either two negative PCRs, clearance, or symptom resolution. How the authors handled the data: Amplification with reference gene primers provided the estimates of nucleated cell counts. The method was immunoSEQ multiplex PCR; TCRdb's version includes in-frame clones alone and lacks a portion of them. V and J calls and clone size are given by that table; D and trimming were obtained from the DNA. The sample consists of approximately 260,000 clones, 84% of them appearing once.

The V call is TRBV12-3 or TRBV12-4, the J call TRBJ2-7, with D perhaps matching TRBD1 (6 bases). Sequencing was carried out using PBMCs or T cells enriched from blood (not recorded which). The TCR comes from a middle-aged man who had recovered from COVID-19. CDR3 in amino acids: CASSKTGNEQYF. The CDR3 region has the DNA TGTGCCAGCAGTAAAACAGGGAACGAGCAGTACTTC.